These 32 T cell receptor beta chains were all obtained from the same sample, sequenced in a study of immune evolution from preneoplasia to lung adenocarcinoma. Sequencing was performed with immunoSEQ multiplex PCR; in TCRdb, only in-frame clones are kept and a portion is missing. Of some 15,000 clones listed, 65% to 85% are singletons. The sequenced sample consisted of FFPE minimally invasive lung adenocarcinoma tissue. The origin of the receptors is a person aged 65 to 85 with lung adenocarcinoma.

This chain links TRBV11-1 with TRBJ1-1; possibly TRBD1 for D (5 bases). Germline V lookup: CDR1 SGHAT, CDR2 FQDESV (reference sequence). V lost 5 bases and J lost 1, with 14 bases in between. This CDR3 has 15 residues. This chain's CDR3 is CASSRRAGQNTEAFF. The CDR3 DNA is TGTGCCAGCAGCCGACGGGCGGGGCAGAACACTGAAGCTTTCTTT. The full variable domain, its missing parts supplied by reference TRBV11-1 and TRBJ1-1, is EAEVAQSPRYKITEKSQAVAFWCDPISGHATLYWYRQILGQGPELLVQFQDESVVDDSQLPKDRFSAERLKGVDSTLKIQPAELGDSAMYLCASSRRAGQNTEAFFGQGTRLTVV.

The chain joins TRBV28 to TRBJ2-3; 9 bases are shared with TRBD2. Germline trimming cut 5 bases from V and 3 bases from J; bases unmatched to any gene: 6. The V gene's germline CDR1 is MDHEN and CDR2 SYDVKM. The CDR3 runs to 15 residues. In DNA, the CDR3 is TGTGCCAGCAGTCCGGGACTAGCAGAGACAGATACGCAGTATTTT. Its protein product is CASSPGLAETDTQYF.

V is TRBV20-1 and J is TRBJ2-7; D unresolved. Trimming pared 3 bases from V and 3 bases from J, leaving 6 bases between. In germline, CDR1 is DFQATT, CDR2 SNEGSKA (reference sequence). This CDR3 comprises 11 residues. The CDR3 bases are TGCAGTGCTAGGGGGATCTACGAGCAGTACTTC. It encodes CSARGIYEQYF.

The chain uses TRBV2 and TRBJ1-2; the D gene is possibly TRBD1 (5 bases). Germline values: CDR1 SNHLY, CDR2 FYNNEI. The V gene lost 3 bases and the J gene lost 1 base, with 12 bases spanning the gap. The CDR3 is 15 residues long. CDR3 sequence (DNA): TGTGCCAGCAGTGAGGCGGGGCGCTTTAACTATGGCTACACCTTC. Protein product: CASSEAGRFNYGYTF.

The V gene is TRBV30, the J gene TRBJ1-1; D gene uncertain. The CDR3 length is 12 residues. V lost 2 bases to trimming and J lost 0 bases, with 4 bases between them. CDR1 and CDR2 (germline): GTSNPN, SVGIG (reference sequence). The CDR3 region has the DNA TGTGCCTGGAGTACGGTGAACACTGAAGCTTTCTTT. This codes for CAWSTVNTEAFF.

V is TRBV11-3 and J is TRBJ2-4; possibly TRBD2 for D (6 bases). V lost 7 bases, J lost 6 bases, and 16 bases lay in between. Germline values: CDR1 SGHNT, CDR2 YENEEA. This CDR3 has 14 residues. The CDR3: CASTWARGGNIQYF. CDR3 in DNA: TGTGCCAGCACCTGGGCACGGGGAGGAAACATTCAGTACTTC.

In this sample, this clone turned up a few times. The CDR3 region is CAWSVRYEQYF. CDR3 coding DNA: TGTGCCTGGAGTGTACGATACGAGCAGTACTTC. The chain employs TRBV30 and TRBJ2-7; no definite D call. Germline V gene sequence: CDR1 GTSNPN, CDR2 SVGIG (reference sequence). The germline V and J ends were trimmed by 0 bases and 4 bases, with 4 bases remaining between them. The CDR3 totals 11 residues.

The CDR3 DNA follows: TGTGCCTGGAGCTCAGCGGGGGATTTGGACGAGCAGTACTTC. Protein: CAWSSAGDLDEQYF. The gene calls are TRBV30 and TRBJ2-7; TRBD2 matches at 8 bases. The CDR3 has 14 residues. With 3 bases clipped from V and 5 bases from J, the junction kept 9 bases outside the gene matches. The V gene's germline CDR1 is GTSNPN and CDR2 SVGIG (reference sequence).

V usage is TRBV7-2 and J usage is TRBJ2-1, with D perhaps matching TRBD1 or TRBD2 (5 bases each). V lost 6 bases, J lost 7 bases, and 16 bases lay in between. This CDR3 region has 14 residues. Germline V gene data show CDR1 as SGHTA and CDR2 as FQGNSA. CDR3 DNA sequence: TGTGCCAGCAGTCTAAGGGACGGTTATAATGAGCAGTTCTTC. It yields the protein CASSLRDGYNEQFF.

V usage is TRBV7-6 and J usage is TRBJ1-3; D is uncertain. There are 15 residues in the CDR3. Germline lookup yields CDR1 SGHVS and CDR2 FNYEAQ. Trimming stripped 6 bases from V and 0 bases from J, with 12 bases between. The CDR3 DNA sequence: TGTGCCAGCAGTCGTGCGGGGAGCTCTGGAAACACCATATATTTT. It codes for CASSRAGSSGNTIYF.

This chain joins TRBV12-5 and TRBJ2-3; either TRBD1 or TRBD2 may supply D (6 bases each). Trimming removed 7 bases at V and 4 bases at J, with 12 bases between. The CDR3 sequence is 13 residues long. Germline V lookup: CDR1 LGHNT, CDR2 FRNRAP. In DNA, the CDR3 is TGTGCTAGTGACAGGGAGGACGCAGATACGCAGTATTTT. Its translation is CASDREDADTQYF.

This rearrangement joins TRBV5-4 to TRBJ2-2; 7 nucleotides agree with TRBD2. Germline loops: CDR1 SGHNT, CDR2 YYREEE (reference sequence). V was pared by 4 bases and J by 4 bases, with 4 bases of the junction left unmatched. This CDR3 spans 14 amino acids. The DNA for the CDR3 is TGTGCCAGCAGCCCGGGGAGGGCCACCGGGGAGCTGTTTTTT. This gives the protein CASSPGRATGELFF. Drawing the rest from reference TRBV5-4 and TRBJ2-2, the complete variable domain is ETGVTQSPTHLIKTRGQQVTLRCSSQSGHNTVSWYQQALGQGPQFIFQYYREEENGRGNFPPRFSGLQFPNYSSELNVNALELDDSALYLCASSPGRATGELFFGEGSRLTVL.

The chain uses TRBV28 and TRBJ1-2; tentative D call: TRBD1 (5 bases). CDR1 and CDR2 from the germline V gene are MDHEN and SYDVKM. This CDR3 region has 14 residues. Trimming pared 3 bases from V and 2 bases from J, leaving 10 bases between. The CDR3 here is CASSLVQENYGYTF. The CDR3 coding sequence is TGTGCCAGCAGTTTGGTACAGGAAAACTATGGCTACACCTTC.

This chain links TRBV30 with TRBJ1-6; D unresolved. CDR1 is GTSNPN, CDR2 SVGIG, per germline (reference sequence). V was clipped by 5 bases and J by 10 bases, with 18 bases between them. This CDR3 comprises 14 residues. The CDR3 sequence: CAWCSLPAGSPLHF. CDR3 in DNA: TGTGCCTGGTGTTCGCTCCCGGCCGGGTCACCCCTCCACTTT.

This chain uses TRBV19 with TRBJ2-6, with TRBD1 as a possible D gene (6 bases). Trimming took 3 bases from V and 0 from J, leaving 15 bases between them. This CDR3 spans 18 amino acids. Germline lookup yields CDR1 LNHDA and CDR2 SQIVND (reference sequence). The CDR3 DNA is TGTGCCAGTAGTATTGGTCGTGGACAGAGCTCTGGGGCCAACGTCCTGACTTTC. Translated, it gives CASSIGRGQSSGANVLTF.

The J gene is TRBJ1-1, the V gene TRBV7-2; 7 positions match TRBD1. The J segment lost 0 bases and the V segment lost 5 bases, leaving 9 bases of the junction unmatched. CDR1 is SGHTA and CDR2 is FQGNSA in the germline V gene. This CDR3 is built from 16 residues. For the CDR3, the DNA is TGTGCCAGCAGCAATCCGGGGGGGACAGTGAACACTGAAGCTTTCTTT. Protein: CASSNPGGTVNTEAFF.

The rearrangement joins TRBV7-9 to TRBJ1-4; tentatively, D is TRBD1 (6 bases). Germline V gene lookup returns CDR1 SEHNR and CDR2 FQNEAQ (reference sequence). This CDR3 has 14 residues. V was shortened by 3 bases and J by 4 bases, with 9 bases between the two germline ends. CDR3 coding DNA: TGTGCCAGCAGCTTGGGACAAGTTAATGAAAAACTGTTTTTT. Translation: CASSLGQVNEKLFF.

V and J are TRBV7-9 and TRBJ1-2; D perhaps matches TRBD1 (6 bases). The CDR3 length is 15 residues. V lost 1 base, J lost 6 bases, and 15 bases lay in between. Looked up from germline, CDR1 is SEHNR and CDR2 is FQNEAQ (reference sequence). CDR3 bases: TGTGCCAGCAGCTTAGAGTTGGGGGGGCTAGATGGCTACACCTTC. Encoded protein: CASSLELGGLDGYTF.

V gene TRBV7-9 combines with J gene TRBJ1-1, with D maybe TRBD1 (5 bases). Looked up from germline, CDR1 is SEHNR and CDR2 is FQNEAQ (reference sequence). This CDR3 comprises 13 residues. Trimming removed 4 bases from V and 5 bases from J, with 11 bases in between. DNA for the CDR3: TGTGCCAGCAGCTCGGGGGGAAGGACTGAAGCTTTCTTT. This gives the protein CASSSGGRTEAFF.

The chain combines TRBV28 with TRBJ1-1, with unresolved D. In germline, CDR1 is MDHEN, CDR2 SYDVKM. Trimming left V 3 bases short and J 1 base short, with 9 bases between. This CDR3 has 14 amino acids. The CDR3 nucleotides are TGTGCCAGCAGTTTGCCGGCACAGAACACTGAAGCTTTCTTT. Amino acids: CASSLPAQNTEAFF. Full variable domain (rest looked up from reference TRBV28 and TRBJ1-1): DVKVTQSSRYLVKRTGEKVFLECVQDMDHENMFWYRQDPGLGLRLIYFSYDVKMKEKGDIPEGYSVSREKKERFSLILESASTNQTSMYLCASSLPAQNTEAFFGQGTRLTVV.

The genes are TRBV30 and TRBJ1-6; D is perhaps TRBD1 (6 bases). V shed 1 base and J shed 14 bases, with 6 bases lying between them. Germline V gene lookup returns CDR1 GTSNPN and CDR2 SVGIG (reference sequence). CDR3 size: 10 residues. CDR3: CAWSEGALHF. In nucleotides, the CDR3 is TGTGCCTGGAGTGAGGGGGCCCTCCACTTT.

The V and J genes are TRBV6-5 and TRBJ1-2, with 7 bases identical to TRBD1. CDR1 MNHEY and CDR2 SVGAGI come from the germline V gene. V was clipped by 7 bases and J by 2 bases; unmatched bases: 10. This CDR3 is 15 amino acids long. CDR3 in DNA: TGTGCCAGCAACTCTCTAGGGGGCCCGAACTATGGCTACACCTTC. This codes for CASNSLGGPNYGYTF.

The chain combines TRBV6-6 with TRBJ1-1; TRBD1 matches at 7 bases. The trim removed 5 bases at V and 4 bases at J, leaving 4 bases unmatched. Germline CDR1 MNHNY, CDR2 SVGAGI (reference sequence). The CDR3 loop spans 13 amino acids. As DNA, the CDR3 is TGTGCCAGCAGTGGAACAGGGGCCACTGAAGCTTTCTTT. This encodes CASSGTGATEAFF.

The CDR3 reads CASSPQPGLQETQYF. CDR3 DNA sequence: TGTGCCAGCAGCCCCCAACCGGGCCTCCAAGAGACCCAGTACTTC. V and J are TRBV7-6 and TRBJ2-5; D gene ambiguous. CDR1 is SGHVS, CDR2 FNYEAQ, per germline. The germline V and J ends were trimmed by 5 bases and 1 base, with 14 bases remaining between them. This CDR3 spans 15 amino acids.

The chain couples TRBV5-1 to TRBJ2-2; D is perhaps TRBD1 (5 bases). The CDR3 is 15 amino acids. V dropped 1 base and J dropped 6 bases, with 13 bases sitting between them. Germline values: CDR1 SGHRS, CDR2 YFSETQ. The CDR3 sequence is CASSLSGWASGELFF. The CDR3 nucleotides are TGCGCCAGCAGCTTGTCAGGGTGGGCATCCGGGGAGCTGTTTTTT.

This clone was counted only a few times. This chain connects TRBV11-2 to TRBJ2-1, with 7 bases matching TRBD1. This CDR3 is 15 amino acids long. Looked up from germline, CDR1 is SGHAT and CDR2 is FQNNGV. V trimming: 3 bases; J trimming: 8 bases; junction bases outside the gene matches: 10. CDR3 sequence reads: CASSFHRTGNDEQFF. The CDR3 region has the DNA TGTGCCAGCAGCTTCCACCGGACAGGTAACGATGAGCAGTTCTTC.

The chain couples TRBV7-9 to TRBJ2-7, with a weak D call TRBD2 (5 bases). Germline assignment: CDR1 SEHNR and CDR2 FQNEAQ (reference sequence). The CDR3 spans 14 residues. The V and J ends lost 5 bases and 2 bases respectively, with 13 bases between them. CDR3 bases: TGTGCCAGCAGCCCGGACTTACTCACCTACGAGCAGTACTTC. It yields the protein CASSPDLLTYEQYF.

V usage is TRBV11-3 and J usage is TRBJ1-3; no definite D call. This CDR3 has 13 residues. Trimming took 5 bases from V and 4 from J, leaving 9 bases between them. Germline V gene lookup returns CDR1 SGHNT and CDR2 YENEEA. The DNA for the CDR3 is TGTGCCAGCAGCACCGGCGCGGGAAACACCATATATTTT. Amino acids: CASSTGAGNTIYF.

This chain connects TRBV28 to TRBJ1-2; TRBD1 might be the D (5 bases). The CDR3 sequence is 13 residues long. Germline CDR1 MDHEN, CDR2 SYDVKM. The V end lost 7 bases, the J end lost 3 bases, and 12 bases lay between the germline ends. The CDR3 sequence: CASIGGTDYGYTF. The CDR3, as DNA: TGTGCCAGCATCGGAGGGACGGACTATGGCTACACCTTC.

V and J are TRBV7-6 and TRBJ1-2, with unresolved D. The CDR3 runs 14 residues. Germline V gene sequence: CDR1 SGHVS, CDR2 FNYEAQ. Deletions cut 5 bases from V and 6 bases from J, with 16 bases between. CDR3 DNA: TGTGCCAGCAGCCCAAGCGTTACAAGAGATGGCTACACCTTC. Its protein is CASSPSVTRDGYTF.

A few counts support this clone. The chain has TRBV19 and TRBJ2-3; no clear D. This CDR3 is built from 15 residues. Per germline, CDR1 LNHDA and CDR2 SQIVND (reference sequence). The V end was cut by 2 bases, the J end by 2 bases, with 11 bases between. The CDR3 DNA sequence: TGTGCCAGTAGTATATATTCGGCAGACACAGATACGCAGTATTTT. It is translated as CASSIYSADTDTQYF.

In nucleotides, the CDR3 is TGTGCCAGCAGCCAAGAATGGGGACAGTCCCTCGCAGATACGCAGTATTTT. This sequence encodes CASSQEWGQSLADTQYF. The gene calls are TRBV14 and TRBJ2-3; 7 nucleotides agree with TRBD1. V was pared by 0 bases and J by 4 bases, with 10 bases of the junction left unmatched. Germline V gene sequence: CDR1 SGHDN, CDR2 FVKESK. CDR3 length equals 17 residues. Full variable domain (missing parts from reference TRBV14 and TRBJ2-3): EAGVTQFPSHSVIEKGQTVTLRCDPISGHDNLYWYRRVMGKEIKFLLHFVKESKQDESGMPNNRFLAERTGGTYSTLKVQPAELEDSGVYFCASSQEWGQSLADTQYFGPGTRLTVL.